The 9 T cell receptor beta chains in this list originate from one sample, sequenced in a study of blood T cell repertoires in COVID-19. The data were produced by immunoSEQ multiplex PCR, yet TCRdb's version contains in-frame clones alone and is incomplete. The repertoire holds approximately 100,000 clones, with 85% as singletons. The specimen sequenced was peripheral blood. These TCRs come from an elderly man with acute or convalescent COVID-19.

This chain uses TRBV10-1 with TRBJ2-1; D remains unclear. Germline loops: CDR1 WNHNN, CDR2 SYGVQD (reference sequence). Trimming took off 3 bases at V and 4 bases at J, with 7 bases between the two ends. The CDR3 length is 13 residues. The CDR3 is CASSDDWYNEQFF. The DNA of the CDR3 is TGCGCCAGCAGTGATGACTGGTACAATGAGCAGTTCTTC.

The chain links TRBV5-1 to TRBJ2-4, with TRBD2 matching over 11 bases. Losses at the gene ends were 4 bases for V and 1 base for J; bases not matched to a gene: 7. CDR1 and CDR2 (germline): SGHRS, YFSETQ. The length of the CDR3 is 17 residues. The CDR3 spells CASSPGTSGSAKNIQYF. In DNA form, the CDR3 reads TGCGCCAGCAGCCCCGGAACTAGCGGGAGTGCCAAAAACATTCAGTACTTC. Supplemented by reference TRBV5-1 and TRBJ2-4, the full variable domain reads KAGVTQTPRYLIKTRGQQVTLSCSPISGHRSVSWYQQTPGQGLQFLFEYFSETQRNKGNFPGRFSGRQFSNSRSEMNVSTLELGDSALYLCASSPGTSGSAKNIQYFGAGTRLSVL.

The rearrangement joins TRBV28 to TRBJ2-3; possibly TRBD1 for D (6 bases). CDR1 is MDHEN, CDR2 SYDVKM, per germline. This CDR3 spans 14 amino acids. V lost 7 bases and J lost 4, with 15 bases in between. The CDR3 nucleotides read TGTGCCAGCATAAGGCAGGGGTTATCAGATACGCAGTATTTT. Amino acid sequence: CASIRQGLSDTQYF.

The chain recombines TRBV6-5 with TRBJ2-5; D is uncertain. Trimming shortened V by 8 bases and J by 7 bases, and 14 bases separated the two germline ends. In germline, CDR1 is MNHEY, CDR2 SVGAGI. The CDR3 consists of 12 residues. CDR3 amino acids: CASGVQVGTQYF. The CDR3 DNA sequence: TGTGCCAGCGGCGTCCAGGTTGGGACCCAGTACTTC.

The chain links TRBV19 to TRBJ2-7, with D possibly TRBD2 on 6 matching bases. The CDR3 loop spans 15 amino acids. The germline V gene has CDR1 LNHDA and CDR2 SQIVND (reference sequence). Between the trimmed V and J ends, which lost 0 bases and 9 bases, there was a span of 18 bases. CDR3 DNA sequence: TGTGCCAGTAGTATAGAGGGGACCGGGGGTCCTCGGCAGTACTTC. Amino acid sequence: CASSIEGTGGPRQYF.

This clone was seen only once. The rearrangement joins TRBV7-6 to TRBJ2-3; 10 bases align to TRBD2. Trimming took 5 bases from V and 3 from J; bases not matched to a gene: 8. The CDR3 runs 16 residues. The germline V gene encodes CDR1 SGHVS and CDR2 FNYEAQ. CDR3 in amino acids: CASSPGTSVITDTQYF. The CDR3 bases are TGTGCCAGCAGCCCCGGGACTAGCGTAATTACAGATACGCAGTATTTT.

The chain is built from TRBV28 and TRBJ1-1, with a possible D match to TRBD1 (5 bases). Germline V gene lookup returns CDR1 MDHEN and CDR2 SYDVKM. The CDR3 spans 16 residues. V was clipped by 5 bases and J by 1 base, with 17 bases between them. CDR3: CASSLVGGLANTEAFF. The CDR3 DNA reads TGTGCCAGCAGTCTAGTTGGGGGGTTAGCGAACACTGAAGCTTTCTTT.

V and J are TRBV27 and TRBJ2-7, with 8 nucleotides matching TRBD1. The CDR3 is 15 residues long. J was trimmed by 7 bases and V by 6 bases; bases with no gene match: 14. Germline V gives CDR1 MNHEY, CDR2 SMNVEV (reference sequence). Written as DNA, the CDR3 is TGTGCCAGCAGACCAATGGGAACAGGGGGTGAGGAGCAGTACTTC. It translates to CASRPMGTGGEEQYF.

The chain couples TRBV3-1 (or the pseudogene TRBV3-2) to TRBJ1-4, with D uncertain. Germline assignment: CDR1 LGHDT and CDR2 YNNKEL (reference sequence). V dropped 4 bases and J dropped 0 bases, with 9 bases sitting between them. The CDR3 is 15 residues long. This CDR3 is CASSLASATNEKLFF. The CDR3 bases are TGTGCCAGCAGCCTAGCGAGTGCAACTAATGAAAAACTGTTTTTT.